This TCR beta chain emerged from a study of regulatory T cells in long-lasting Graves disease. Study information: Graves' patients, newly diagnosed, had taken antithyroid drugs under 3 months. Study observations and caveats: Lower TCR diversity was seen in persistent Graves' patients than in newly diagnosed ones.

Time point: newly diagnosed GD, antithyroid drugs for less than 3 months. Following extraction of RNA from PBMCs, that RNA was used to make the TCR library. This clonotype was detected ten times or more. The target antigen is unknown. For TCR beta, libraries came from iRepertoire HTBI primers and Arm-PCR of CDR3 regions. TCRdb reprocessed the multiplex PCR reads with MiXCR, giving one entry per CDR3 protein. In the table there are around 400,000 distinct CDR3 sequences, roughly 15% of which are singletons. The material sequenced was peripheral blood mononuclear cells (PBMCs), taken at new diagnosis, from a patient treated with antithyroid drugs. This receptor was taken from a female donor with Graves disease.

CDR3 nucleotides: TGTGCCAGCAGTCCAGGGCCCACCTACGAGCAGTACTTC. It specifies CASSPGPTYEQYF. The gene calls are TRBV6-1 and TRBJ2-7, with D possibly matching TRBD1 (5 bases). The CDR3 runs to 13 residues. V was clipped by 5 bases and J by 2 bases, with 10 bases between them. Germline V lookup: CDR1 MNHNS, CDR2 SASEGT.